What follows are 8 T cell receptor beta chains derived from one specimen sequenced in a study of OX40 agonist ivuxolimab in advanced cancers. TCRdb's copy holds only in-frame clones and misses some; the assay was immunoSEQ multiplex PCR. This table has 75,000 to 100,000 clones, roughly four fifths appearing once. Sequences were derived from CD4+ or CD8+ T cells sorted from blood, sampled in a trial of the OX40 agonist ivuxolimab. The receptors stem from an adult with an advanced solid tumor such as melanoma, head and neck, liver or kidney cancer.

The genes are TRBV6-5 and TRBJ1-5; TRBD1 is a possible D gene (6 bases). Per germline, CDR1 MNHEY and CDR2 SVGAGI. V lost 6 bases, J lost 8 bases, and 14 bases lay in between. CDR3 length: 13 residues. The CDR3 here is CASRFYREEPQHF. In DNA form, the CDR3 reads TGTGCCAGCAGATTTTACAGGGAGGAGCCCCAGCATTTT.

The chain is built from TRBV4-3 and TRBJ2-3, with 9 bases that match TRBD2. The V gene end was trimmed by 0 bases and the J gene end by 2 bases; junction bases not matched to a gene: 9. The CDR3 length is 18 residues. CDR1 and CDR2 from the germline V gene are LGHNA and YSLEER. The CDR3 bases are TGCGCCAGCAGCCAAGATTGGGCTAGCGGGGACCTCACAGATACGCAGTATTTT. Translation: CASSQDWASGDLTDTQYF.

The chain links TRBV5-6 to TRBJ2-5, with 8 nucleotides matching TRBD2. Trimming at V came to 0 bases and at J to 5 bases, leaving 0 bases not matched to a gene. This CDR3 spans 13 amino acids. The germline V gene has CDR1 SGHDT and CDR2 YYEEEE. CDR3 coding DNA: TGTGCCAGCAGCTTGGCGGGGGGGGAGACCCAGTACTTC. Its translation is CASSLAGGETQYF.

This clone was seen only a few times. The V gene is TRBV7-8, the J gene TRBJ1-1; 9 bases map to TRBD1. V shed 4 bases, J shed 1 base, and the junction held 4 bases outside the gene matches. Germline CDR1 is SGHVS and CDR2 is FQNEAQ. This CDR3 contains 15 residues. Here the CDR3 reads CASSSQTGGNTEAFF. CDR3 bases: TGTGCCAGCAGCTCCCAGACAGGGGGGAACACTGAAGCTTTCTTT.

V usage is TRBV6-1 and J usage is TRBJ1-5; TRBD1 might be the D (5 bases). Trimming took off 7 bases at V and 4 bases at J, with 11 bases between the two ends. Germline values: CDR1 MNHNS, CDR2 SASEGT. This CDR3 is 13 amino acids long. Written as DNA, the CDR3 is TGTGCCAGCATAGGGGTGGGGAATCAGCCCCAGCATTTT. It is translated as CASIGVGNQPQHF.

The genes are TRBV11-2 and TRBJ1-1, with TRBD1 matching 8 bases. The CDR3 is made up of 14 amino acids. The V gene's germline CDR1 is SGHAT and CDR2 FQNNGV. V lost 6 bases to trimming and J lost 3 bases; unmatched junction nucleotides: 6. The CDR3 loop reads CASRGYRGDTEAFF. In nucleotides, the CDR3 is TGTGCCAGCAGGGGATACAGGGGGGACACTGAAGCTTTCTTT.

The chain recombines TRBV5-1 with TRBJ2-7; D gene uncertain. V lost 3 bases and J 3 bases, leaving 13 bases between the germline ends. Germline CDR1 and CDR2: SGHRS and YFSETQ. The CDR3 is 14 amino acids. The CDR3 loop is CASSSEVGYYEQYF. As DNA, the CDR3 is TGCGCCAGCAGCTCTGAAGTAGGATACTACGAGCAGTACTTC.

This clone has only one observation. The chain has TRBV6-5 and TRBJ2-2; D perhaps matches TRBD2 (5 bases). Germline loops: CDR1 MNHEY, CDR2 SVGAGI. V was pared by 7 bases and J by 6 bases, with 12 bases between. CDR3 length: 13 residues. CDR3 DNA sequence: TGTGCCAGCATAGGAGGTTTCGCCGGGGAGCTGTTTTTT. Translation gives CASIGGFAGELFF.